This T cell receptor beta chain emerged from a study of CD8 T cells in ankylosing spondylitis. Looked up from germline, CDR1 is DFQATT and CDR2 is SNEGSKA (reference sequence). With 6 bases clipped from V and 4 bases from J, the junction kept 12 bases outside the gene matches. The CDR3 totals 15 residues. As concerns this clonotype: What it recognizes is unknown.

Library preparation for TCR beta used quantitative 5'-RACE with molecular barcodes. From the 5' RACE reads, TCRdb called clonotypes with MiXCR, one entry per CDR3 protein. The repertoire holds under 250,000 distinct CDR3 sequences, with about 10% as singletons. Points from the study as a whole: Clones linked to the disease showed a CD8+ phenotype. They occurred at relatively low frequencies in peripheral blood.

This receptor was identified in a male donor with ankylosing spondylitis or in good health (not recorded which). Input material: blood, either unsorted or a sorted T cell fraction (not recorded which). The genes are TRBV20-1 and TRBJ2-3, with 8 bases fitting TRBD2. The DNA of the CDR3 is TGCAGTGCGGCTACTAGCGGCTCTAAGTCAGATACGCAGTATTTT. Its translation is CSAATSGSKSDTQYF.